This T cell receptor beta chain appears in the sequencing data of a study of Graves' ophthalmopathy and Graves' hyperthyroidism. The TCR beta CDR3 regions underwent amplification from RNA transcripts. HTBI primers primed a first-round RT-PCR, and a second-round multiplex PCR followed. TCRdb reprocessed the multiplex PCR reads with MiXCR, giving one entry per CDR3 protein. The table records around 170,000 distinct CDR3 sequences, less than 45% of them present only once. This clonotype was observed many times. Looked up from germline, CDR1 is ENHRY and CDR2 is SYGVKD. The CDR3 totals 17 residues. Trimming cost V 2 bases and J 0 bases; bases outside gene matches: 4.

This sequence was found in a woman in her thirties or forties with Graves' ophthalmopathy. Sequenced input: peripheral blood. The chain has TRBV10-3 and TRBJ1-1, with 12 bases matching TRBD1. This CDR3 is CAISEDRDRGLNTEAFF. The CDR3 bases are TGTGCCATCAGTGAGGACCGGGACAGGGGGCTGAACACTGAAGCTTTCTTT.